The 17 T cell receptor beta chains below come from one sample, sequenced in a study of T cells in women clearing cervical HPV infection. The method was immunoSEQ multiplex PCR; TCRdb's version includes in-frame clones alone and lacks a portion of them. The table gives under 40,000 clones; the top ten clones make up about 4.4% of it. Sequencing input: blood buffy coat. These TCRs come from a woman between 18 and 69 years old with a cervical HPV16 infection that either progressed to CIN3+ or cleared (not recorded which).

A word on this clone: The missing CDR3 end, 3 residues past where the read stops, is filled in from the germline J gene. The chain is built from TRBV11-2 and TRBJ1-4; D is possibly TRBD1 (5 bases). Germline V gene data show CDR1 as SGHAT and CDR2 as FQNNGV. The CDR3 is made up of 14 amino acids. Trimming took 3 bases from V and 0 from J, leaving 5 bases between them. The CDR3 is CASSFRATNEKLFF. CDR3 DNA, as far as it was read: TGTGCCAGCAGCTTCAGGGCAACTAATGAAAAA.

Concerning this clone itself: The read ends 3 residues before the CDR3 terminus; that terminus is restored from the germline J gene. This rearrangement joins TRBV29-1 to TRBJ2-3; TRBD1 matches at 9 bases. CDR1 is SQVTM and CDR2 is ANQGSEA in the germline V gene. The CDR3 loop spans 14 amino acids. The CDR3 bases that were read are TGCAGCGTACAGGGGGCAGGGAGCAATCAGCCG. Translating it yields CSVQGAGSNQP. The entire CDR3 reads CSVQGAGSNQPQYF.

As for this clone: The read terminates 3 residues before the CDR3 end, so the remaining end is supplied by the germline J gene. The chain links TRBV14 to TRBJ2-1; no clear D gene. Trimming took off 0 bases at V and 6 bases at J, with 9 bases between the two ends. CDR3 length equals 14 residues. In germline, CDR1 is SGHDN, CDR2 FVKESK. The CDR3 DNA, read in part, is TGTGCCAGCAGCCAAGATGTGACTTCCAATGAG. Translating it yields CASSQDVTSNE. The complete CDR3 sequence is CASSQDVTSNEQFF.

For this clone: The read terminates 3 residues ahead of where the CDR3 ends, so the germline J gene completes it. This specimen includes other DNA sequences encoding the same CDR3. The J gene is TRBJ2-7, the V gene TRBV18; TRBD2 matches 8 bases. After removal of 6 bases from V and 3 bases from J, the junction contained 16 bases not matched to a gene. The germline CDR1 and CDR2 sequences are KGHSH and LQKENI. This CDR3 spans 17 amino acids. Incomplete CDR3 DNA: TGTGCCAGCTCCCCGCTAGCGGGCACCCCGATGGGCTACGAG. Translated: CASSPLAGTPMGYE. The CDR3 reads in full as CASSPLAGTPMGYEQYF.

The sequenced part of the CDR3 DNA is TGTGCCAGCAGCTTAGGGCCTGGGCTCATGAACACTGAA. It specifies CASSLGPGLMNTE. The whole CDR3 is CASSLGPGLMNTEAFF. The chain has TRBV7-3 and TRBJ1-1, with D unclear. The read terminates 3 residues ahead of where the CDR3 ends, so the germline J gene completes it. V was trimmed by 2 bases and J by 0 bases, leaving 13 bases between them. The CDR3 is made up of 16 amino acids. The germline gives CDR1 SGHTA, CDR2 FQGTGA.

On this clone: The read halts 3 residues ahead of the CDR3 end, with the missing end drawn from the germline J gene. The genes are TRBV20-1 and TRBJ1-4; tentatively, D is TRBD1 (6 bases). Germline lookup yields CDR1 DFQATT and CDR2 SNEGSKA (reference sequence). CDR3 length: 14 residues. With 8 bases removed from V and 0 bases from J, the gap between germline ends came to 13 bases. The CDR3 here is CSTNRTATNEKLFF. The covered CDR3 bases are TGCAGTACGAATCGGACAGCAACTAATGAAAAA.

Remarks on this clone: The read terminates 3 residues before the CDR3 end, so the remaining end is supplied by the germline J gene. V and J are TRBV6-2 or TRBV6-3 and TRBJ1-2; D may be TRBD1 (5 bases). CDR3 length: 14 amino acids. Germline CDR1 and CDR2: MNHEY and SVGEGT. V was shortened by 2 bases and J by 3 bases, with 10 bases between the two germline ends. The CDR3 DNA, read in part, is TGTGCCAGCAGTTACCAGTGGGGGGACTATGGC. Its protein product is CASSYQWGDYG. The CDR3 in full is CASSYQWGDYGYTF.

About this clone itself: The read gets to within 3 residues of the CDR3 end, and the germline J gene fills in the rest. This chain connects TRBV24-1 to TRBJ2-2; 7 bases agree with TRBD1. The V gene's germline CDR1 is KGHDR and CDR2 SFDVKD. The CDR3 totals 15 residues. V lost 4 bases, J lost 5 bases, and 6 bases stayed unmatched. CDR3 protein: CATSDPGQRTGELFF. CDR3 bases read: TGTGCCACCAGTGACCCGGGACAGCGGACCGGGGAG.

The covered CDR3 bases are TGTGCCAGCAGACCGGGACTTCCGACCAATGAG. Its protein product is CASRPGLPTNE. The CDR3 in full is CASRPGLPTNEQFF. The chain employs TRBV12-3 or TRBV12-4 and TRBJ2-1, with TRBD2 as a possible D gene (6 bases). The CDR3 end lies 3 residues beyond the end of the read and is filled in from the germline J gene. CDR3 length: 14 residues. The V end was cut by 6 bases, the J end by 6 bases, with 15 bases between.

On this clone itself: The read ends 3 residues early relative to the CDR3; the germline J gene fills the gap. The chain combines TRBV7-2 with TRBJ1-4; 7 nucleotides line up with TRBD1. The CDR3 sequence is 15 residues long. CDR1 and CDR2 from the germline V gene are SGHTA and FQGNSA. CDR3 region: CASSQTGAHNSPLFF. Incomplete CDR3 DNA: TGTGCCAGCAGCCAAACAGGGGCCCATAATTCACCA.

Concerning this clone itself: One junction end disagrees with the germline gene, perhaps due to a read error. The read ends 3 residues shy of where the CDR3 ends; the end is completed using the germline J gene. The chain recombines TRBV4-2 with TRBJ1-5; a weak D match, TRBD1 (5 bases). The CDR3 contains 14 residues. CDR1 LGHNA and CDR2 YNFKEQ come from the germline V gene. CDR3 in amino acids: CASSLARANQPQHF. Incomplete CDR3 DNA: TGCGCCAGCAGCCTGGCCAGGGCCAATCAGCCC.

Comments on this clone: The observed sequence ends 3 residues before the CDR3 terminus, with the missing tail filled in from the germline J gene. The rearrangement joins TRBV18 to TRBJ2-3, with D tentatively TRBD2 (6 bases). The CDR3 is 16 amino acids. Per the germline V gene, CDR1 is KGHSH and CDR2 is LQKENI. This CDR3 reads CASSPLVAGIQETQYF. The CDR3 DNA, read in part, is TGTGCCAGCTCACCGCTCGTTGCGGGGATACAAGAGACG.

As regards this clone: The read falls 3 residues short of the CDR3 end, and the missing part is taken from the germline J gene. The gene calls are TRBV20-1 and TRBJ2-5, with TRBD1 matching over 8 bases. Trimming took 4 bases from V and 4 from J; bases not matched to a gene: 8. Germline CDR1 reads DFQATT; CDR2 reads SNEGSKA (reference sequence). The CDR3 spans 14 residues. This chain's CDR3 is CSAIPGGGLETQYF. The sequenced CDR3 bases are TGCAGTGCTATACCAGGGGGCGGTTTAGAGACC.

CDR3 DNA, as far as it was read: TGTGCCATCAGCGCTCCGGGACAGGGGGAATTCGGGTATGGC. Translating gives CAISAPGQGEFGYG. Given in full, the CDR3 is CAISAPGQGEFGYGYTF. The chain recombines TRBV10-3 with TRBJ1-2; 11 bases fit TRBD1. The DNA ends 3 residues before the CDR3 does, and the rest of the CDR3 is filled in from the germline J gene. CDR1 and CDR2 (germline): ENHRY, SYGVKD. V lost 6 bases, J lost 5 bases, and 14 bases stayed unmatched. The CDR3 sequence is 17 residues long.

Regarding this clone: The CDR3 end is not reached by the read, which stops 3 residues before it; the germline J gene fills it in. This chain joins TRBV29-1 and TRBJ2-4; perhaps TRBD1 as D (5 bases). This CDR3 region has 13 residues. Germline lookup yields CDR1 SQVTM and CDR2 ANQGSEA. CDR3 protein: CSVPGHSQETQYF. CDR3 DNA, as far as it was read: TGCAGCGTTCCTGGACACTCCCAAGAGACT.

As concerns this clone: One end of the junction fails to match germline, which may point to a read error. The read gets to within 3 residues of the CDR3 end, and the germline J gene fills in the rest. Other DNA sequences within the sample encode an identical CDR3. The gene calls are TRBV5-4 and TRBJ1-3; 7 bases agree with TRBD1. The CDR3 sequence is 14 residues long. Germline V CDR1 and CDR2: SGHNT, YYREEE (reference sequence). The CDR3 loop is CASSLQGRGNTIYF. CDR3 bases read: TGTGCCAGCAGCCTACAGGGGAGAGGAAACACA.

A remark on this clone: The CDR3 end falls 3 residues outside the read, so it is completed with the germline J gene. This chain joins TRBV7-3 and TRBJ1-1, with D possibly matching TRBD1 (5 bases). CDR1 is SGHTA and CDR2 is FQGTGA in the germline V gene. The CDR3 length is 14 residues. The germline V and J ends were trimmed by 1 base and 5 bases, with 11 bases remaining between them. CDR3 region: CASSLRAGKTEAFF. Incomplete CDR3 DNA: TGTGCCAGCAGCTTAAGGGCAGGGAAGACTGAA.